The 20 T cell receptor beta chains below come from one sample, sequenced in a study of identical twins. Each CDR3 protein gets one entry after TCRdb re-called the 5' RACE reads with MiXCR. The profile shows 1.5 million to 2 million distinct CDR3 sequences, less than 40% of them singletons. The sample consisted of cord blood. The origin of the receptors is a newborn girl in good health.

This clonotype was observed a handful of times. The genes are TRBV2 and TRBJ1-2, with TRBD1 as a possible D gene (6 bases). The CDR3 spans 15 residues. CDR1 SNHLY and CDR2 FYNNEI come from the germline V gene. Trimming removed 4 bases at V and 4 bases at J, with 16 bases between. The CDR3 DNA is TGTGCCAGCAGTGTTTCGGGGGGCGCGGCCTATGGCTACACCTTC. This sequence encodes CASSVSGGAAYGYTF.

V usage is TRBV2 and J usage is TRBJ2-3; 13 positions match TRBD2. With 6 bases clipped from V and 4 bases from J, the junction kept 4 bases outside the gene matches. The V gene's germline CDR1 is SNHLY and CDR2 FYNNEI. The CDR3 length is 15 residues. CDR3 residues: CASRGTSGASDTQYF. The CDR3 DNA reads TGTGCCAGCAGGGGGACTAGCGGGGCGTCAGATACGCAGTATTTT.

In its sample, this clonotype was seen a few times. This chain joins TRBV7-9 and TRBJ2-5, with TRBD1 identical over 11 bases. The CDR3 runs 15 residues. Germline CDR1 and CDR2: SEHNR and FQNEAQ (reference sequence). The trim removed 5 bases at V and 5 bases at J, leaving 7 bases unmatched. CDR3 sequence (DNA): TGTGCCAGCAGCGAACCCCGGGACAGGGGGGAGACCCAGTACTTC. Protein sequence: CASSEPRDRGETQYF. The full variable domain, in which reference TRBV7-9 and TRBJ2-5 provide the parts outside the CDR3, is DTGVSQNPRHKITKRGQNVTFRCDPISEHNRLYWYRQTLGQGPEFLTYFQNEAQLEKSRLLSDRFSAERPKGSFSTLEIQRTEQGDSAMYLCASSEPRDRGETQYFGPGTRLLVL.

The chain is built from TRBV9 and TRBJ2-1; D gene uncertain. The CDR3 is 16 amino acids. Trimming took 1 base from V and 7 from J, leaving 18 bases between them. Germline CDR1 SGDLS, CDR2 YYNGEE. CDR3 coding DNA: TGTGCCAGCAGCGTATCGTCCAAAATAGTGTATAATGAGCAGTTCTTC. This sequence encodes CASSVSSKIVYNEQFF.

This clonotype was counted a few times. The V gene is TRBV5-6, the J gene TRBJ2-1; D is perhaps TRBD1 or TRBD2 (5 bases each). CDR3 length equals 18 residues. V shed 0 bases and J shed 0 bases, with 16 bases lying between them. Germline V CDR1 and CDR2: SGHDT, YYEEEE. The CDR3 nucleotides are TGTGCCAGCAGCTTGGGCTCGGGGCTAATAAGCTCCTACAATGAGCAGTTCTTC. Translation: CASSLGSGLISSYNEQFF.

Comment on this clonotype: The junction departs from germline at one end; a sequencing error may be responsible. CDR3 nucleotides: TGCAGTTCTAGGAGAGGGGGGACTGAAGCTTTCTTT. This codes for CSSRRGGTEAFF. The rearrangement links TRBV20-1 to TRBJ1-1, with a weak D call TRBD1 (6 bases). Germline V gene sequence: CDR1 DFQATT, CDR2 SNEGSKA (reference sequence). The CDR3 is 12 residues long.

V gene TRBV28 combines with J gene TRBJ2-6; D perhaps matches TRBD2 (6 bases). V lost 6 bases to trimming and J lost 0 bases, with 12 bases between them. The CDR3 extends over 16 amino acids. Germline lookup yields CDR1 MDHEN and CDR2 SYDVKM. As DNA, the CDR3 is TGTGCCAGCAGGGAGGGCCTCCGCTCTGGGGCCAACGTCCTGACTTTC. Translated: CASREGLRSGANVLTF.

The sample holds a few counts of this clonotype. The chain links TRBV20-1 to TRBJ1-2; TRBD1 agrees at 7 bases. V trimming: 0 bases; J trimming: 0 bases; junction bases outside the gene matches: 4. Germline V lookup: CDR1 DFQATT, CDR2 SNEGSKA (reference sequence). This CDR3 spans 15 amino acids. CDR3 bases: TGCAGTGCTAGAGACCGGACAGGTCCTAACTATGGCTACACCTTC. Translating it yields CSARDRTGPNYGYTF.

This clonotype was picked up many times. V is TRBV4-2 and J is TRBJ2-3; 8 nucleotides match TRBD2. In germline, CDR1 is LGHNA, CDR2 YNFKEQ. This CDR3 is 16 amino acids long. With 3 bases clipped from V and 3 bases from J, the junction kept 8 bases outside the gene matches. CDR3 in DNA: TGTGCCAGCAGCCACGGGGGGGCAGAGATTACAGATACGCAGTATTTT. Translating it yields CASSHGGAEITDTQYF.

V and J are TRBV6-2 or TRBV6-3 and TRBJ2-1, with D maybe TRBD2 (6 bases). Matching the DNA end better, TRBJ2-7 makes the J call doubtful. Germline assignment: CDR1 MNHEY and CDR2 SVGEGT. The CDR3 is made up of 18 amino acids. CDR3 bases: TGTGCCAGCAGTTACCTTCGCTTCGCGGGGAGCTCCTACAATGAGCAGTACTTC. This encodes CASSYLRFAGSSYNEQYF.

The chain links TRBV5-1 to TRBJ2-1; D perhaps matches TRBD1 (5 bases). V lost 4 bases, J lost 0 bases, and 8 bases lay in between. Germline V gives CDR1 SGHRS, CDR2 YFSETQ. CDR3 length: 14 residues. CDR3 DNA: TGCGCCAGCAGCACCGGACACTCCTACAATGAGCAGTTCTTC. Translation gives CASSTGHSYNEQFF.

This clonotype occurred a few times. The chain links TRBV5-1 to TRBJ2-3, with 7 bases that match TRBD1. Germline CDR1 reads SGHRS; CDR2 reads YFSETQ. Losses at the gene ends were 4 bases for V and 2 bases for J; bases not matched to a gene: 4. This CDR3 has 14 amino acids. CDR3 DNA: TGCGCCAGCAGCGAGGACAGGACCACAGATACGCAGTATTTT. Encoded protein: CASSEDRTTDTQYF.

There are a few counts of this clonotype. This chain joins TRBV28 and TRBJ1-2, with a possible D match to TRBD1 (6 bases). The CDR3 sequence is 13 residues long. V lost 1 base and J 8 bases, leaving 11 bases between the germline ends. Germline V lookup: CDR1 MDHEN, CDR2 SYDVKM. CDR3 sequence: CASSLSTGIGYTF. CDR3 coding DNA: TGTGCCAGCAGTTTATCAACAGGGATCGGCTACACCTTC.

The CDR3 loop is CASQHRVKGNEQFF. CDR3 sequence (DNA): TGTGCCAGCCAACACAGGGTAAAAGGCAATGAGCAGTTCTTC. J is TRBJ2-1 and V is TRBV27; a possible D gene is TRBD1 (6 bases). This CDR3 contains 14 residues. V was pared by 8 bases and J by 6 bases, with 17 bases between. CDR1 MNHEY and CDR2 SMNVEV come from the germline V gene (reference sequence).

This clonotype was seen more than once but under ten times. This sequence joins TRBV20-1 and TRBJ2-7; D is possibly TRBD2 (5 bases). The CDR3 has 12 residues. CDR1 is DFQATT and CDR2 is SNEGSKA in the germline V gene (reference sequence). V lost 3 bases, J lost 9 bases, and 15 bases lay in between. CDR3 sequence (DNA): TGCAGTGCTAGGTTCCCAGCGGTAGGGCAGTACTTC. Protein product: CSARFPAVGQYF.

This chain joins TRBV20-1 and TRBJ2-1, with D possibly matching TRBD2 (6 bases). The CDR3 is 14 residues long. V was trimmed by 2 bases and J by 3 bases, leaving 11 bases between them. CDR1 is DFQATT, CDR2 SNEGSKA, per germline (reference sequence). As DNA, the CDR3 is TGCAGTGCTAGACGACCTAGCGACTACAATGAGCAGTTCTTC. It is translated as CSARRPSDYNEQFF.

CDR3 residues: CASRWAGGADTQYF. CDR3 sequence (DNA): TGTGCCAGCAGGTGGGCGGGAGGGGCAGATACGCAGTATTTT. V gene TRBV7-2 combines with J gene TRBJ2-3, with 9 positions matching TRBD2. V lost 6 bases, J lost 4 bases, and 5 bases stayed unmatched. The CDR3 spans 14 residues. Germline CDR1 is SGHTA and CDR2 is FQGNSA.

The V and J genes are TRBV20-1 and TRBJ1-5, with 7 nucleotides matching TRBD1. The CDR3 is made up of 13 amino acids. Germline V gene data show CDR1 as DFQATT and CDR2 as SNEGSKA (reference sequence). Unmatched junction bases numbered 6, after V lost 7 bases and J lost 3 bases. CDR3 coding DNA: TGCAGTGGCCTGGGACAGACCAATCAGCCCCAGCATTTT. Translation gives CSGLGQTNQPQHF.

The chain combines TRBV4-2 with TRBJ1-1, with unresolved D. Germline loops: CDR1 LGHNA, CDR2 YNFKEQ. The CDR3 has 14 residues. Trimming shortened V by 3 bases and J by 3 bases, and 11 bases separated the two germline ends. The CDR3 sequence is CASSQGGKYTEAFF. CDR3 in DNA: TGTGCCAGCAGCCAGGGAGGAAAATACACTGAAGCTTTCTTT.

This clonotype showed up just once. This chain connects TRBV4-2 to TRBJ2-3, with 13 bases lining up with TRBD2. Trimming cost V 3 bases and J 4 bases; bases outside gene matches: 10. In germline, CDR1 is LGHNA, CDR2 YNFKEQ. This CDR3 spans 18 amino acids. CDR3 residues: CASSQGLAGRPSADTQYF. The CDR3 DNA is TGTGCCAGCAGCCAGGGACTAGCGGGGCGCCCTAGCGCAGATACGCAGTATTTT.